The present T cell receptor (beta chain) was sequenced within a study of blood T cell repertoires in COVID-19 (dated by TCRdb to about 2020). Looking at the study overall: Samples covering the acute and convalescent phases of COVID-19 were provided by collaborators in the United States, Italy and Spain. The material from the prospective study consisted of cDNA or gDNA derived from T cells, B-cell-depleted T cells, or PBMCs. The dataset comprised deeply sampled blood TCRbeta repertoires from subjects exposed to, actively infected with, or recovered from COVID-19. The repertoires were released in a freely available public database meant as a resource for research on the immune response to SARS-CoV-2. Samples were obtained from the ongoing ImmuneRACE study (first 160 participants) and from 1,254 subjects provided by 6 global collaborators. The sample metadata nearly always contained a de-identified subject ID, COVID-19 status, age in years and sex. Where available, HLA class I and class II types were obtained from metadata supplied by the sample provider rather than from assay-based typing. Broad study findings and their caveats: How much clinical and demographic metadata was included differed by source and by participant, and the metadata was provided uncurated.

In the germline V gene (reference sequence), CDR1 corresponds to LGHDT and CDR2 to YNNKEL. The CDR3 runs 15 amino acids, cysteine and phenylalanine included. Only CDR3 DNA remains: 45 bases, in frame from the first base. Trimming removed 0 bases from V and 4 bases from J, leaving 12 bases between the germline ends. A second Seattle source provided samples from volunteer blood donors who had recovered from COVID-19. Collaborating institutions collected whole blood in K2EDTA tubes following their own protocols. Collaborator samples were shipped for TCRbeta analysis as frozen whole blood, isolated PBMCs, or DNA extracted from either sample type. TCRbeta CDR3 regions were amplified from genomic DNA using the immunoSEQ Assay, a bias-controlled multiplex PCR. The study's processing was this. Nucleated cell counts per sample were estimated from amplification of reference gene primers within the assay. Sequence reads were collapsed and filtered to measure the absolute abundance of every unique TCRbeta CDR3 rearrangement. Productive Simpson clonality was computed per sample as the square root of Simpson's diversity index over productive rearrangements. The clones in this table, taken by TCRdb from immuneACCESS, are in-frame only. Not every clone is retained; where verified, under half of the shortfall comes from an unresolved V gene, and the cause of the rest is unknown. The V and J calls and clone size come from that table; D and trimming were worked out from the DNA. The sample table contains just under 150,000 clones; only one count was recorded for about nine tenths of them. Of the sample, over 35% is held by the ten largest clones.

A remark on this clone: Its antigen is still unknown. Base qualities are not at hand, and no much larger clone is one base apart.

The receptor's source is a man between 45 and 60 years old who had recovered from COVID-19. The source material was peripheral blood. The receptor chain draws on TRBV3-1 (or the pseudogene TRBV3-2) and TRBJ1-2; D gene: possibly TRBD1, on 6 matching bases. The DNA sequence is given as TGTGCCAGCAGCCAAGATTTCCAGGGGACCTATGGCTACACCTTC. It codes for CASSQDFQGTYGYTF.